These 32 T cell receptor beta chains were all obtained from the same sample, sequenced in a study of cytomegalovirus exposure and HLA in healthy donors. Profiled with immunoSEQ multiplex PCR; TCRdb holds only in-frame clones, not every one. The top ten clones hold almost 0.9% of a sample with roughly 100,000 clones, approximately 95% of them seen once. The specimen was PBMCs. These TCRs come from a woman in her late teens or twenties in good health and CMV-seronegative.

The chain combines TRBV18 with TRBJ1-1, with 10 bases lining up with TRBD1. The CDR3 sequence is 14 residues long. V dropped 6 bases and J dropped 4; count of bases not matched to a gene: 5. Germline-derived CDR1 and CDR2 are KGHSH and LQKENI. The CDR3 DNA reads as TGTGCCAGCTCGGTGGACAGGGGGGTCACTGAAGCTTTCTTT. Protein product: CASSVDRGVTEAFF.

The chain joins TRBV9 to TRBJ2-3; 8 bases map to TRBD2. Trimming removed 4 bases from V and 4 bases from J; junction bases left unmatched: 8. The CDR3 consists of 15 residues. CDR1 SGDLS and CDR2 YYNGEE come from the germline V gene. CDR3 residues: CASSLTGGGPDTQYF. The CDR3 coding sequence is TGTGCCAGCAGCCTTACGGGAGGGGGACCAGATACGCAGTATTTT. Full variable domain (remainder filled in from reference TRBV9 and TRBJ2-3): DSGVTQTPKHLITATGQRVTLRCSPRSGDLSVYWYQQSLDQGLQFLIQYYNGEERAKGNILERFSAQQFPDLHSELNLSSLELGDSALYFCASSLTGGGPDTQYFGPGTRLTVL.

This sequence joins TRBV4-1 and TRBJ2-7, with 10 bases fitting TRBD2. The germline gives CDR1 MGHRA, CDR2 YSYEKL. V trimming: 3 bases; J trimming: 2 bases; junction bases outside the gene matches: 7. The CDR3 length is 16 residues. Written as DNA, the CDR3 is TGCGCCAGCAGCCAGCAGGTCAGCGGGAGGGCCTACGAGCAGTACTTC. It specifies CASSQQVSGRAYEQYF.

This clone appeared a single time. The junction does not match germline at one end; this may be a read error. J is TRBJ1-4 and V is TRBV7-7; D is uncertain. Germline V gene data show CDR1 as SSHAT and CDR2 as FNYEAQ (reference sequence). This CDR3 region has 14 residues. CDR3 amino acids: CASSPGATNEKLFF. The CDR3, as DNA: TGTGCTAGCAGCCCCGGTGCAACTAATGAAAAACTGTTTTTT.

The V gene is TRBV5-1, the J gene TRBJ2-2, with TRBD2 identical over 10 bases. Trimming cost V 5 bases and J 4 bases; bases outside gene matches: 20. In germline, CDR1 is SGHRS, CDR2 YFSETQ. The CDR3 covers 20 residues. The CDR3 bases are TGCGCCAGCAGGGATAATGAAGGCCGGACTAGCGGCGTATTCACCGGGGAGCTGTTTTTT. It yields the protein CASRDNEGRTSGVFTGELFF.

CDR3 sequence reads: CASGSRTESYEQYF. CDR3 in DNA: TGTGCCAGCGGATCTCGGACAGAATCCTACGAGCAGTACTTC. The chain carries TRBV5-5 and TRBJ2-7; D is perhaps TRBD1 (6 bases). V lost 7 bases, J lost 1 base, and 15 bases lay in between. The CDR3 contains 14 residues. The germline gives CDR1 SGHKS, CDR2 YYEKEE (reference sequence).

The chain combines TRBV6-5 with TRBJ1-5, with 9 bases fitting TRBD1. The CDR3 has 13 amino acids. CDR1 and CDR2 from the germline V gene are MNHEY and SVGAGI. Trimming cost V 5 bases and J 6 bases; bases outside gene matches: 2. The CDR3 DNA sequence: TGTGCCAGCAGTCAGGACAGGGGTCAGCCCCAGCATTTT. This gives the protein CASSQDRGQPQHF.

V usage is TRBV7-9 and J usage is TRBJ1-2; D remains ambiguous. The CDR3 runs 14 residues. Germline V gives CDR1 SEHNR, CDR2 FQNEAQ (reference sequence). The ends were cut back, 1 base at V and 7 bases at J, with 13 bases in the middle. CDR3 amino acids: CASSLVVLEGGYTF. The CDR3 region has the DNA TGTGCCAGCAGCTTAGTAGTCCTCGAGGGTGGCTACACCTTC.

The rearrangement joins TRBV18 to TRBJ2-5; unclear D gene. CDR1 KGHSH and CDR2 LQKENI come from the germline V gene. The CDR3 loop spans 18 amino acids. Trimming took 2 bases from V and 5 from J, leaving 24 bases between them. The CDR3, as DNA: TGTGCCAGCTCACCATCTTCGCTAGTTAGTGTTATTGTTGAGACCCAGTACTTC. Encoded protein: CASSPSSLVSVIVETQYF.

The chain links TRBV21-1 to TRBJ1-1; TRBD1 reflects the table's D call only, with no check against the DNA. TRBV21-1 corresponds to a pseudogene. This CDR3 region has 14 residues. CDR3 nucleotide sequence: TGTGCCAGCAGCAAGGTTTCTGACAGGGTTGAAGCTTTCTTT. Its protein is CASSKVSDRVEAFF.

CDR3 loop: CASRRDGTDTQYF. The CDR3 DNA reads TGTGCCAGCAGGCGGGACGGCACAGATACGCAGTATTTT. The chain recombines TRBV7-6 with TRBJ2-3; D is possibly TRBD2 (6 bases). V gave up 6 bases and J gave up 1 base, with 8 bases separating them. The CDR3 spans 13 residues. Germline V gives CDR1 SGHVS, CDR2 FNYEAQ.

This rearrangement joins TRBV7-2 to TRBJ1-1; D is uncertain. Deletions cut 1 base from V and 3 bases from J, with 9 bases between. CDR1 and CDR2 (germline): SGHTA, FQGNSA. This CDR3 spans 14 amino acids. CDR3 in amino acids: CASSLDVSYTEAFF. CDR3 DNA: TGTGCCAGCAGCTTAGATGTTTCTTACACTGAAGCTTTCTTT.

The chain carries TRBV29-1 and TRBJ1-1, with TRBD1 as a possible D gene (5 bases). The germline V gene encodes CDR1 SQVTM and CDR2 ANQGSEA. The V end was cut by 5 bases, the J end by 11 bases, with 24 bases between. This CDR3 is 14 amino acids long. CDR3 coding DNA: TGCAGCGTTCTTCCGGGACTCCAGACATCAGGGGCTTTCTTT. Its protein is CSVLPGLQTSGAFF.

This rearrangement joins TRBV27 to TRBJ1-2; D is perhaps TRBD1 (5 bases). The V gene's germline CDR1 is MNHEY and CDR2 SMNVEV (reference sequence). V dropped 5 bases and J dropped 7 bases, with 17 bases sitting between them. This CDR3 region has 14 residues. The CDR3, as DNA: TGTGCCAGCAGTCAAATCCCGGGGGATCTTGGCTACACCTTC. This translates into CASSQIPGDLGYTF.

This chain joins TRBV7-2 and TRBJ2-5; TRBD2 agrees at 10 bases. The V gene's germline CDR1 is SGHTA and CDR2 FQGNSA. V lost 1 base to trimming and J lost 7 bases; unmatched junction nucleotides: 6. The CDR3 spans 15 residues. CDR3 residues: CASSLDSGGAGTQYF. As DNA, the CDR3 is TGTGCCAGCAGCTTAGACAGCGGGGGGGCAGGGACCCAGTACTTC.

The chain carries TRBV30 and TRBJ2-2, with D possibly being TRBD1 (5 bases). The ends were cut back, 1 base at V and 5 bases at J, with 5 bases in the middle. The CDR3 spans 12 residues. Germline CDR1 is GTSNPN and CDR2 is SVGIG (reference sequence). The CDR3 bases are TGTGCCTGGAGTGAGGGGACCGGGGAGCTGTTTTTT. Its protein product is CAWSEGTGELFF.

The gene calls are TRBV4-1 and TRBJ1-2, with 8 bases matching TRBD1. J gave up 5 bases and V 5 bases, and 10 bases lay outside the gene matches. Germline assignment: CDR1 MGHRA and CDR2 YSYEKL. The CDR3 runs 15 residues. In DNA, the CDR3 is TGCGCCAGCAGCTCACGTCACAGGGGGGTATATGGCTACACCTTC. Its translation: CASSSRHRGVYGYTF.

The chain uses TRBV27 and TRBJ2-7, with TRBD2 matching 14 bases. Germline CDR1 is MNHEY and CDR2 is SMNVEV (reference sequence). The CDR3 has 15 amino acids. V shed 5 bases and J 3 bases; nucleotides not matched to a gene: 3. CDR3 sequence reads: CASSPGTSGGYEQYF. CDR3 DNA: TGTGCCAGCAGTCCTGGGACTAGCGGGGGCTACGAGCAGTACTTC.

This chain uses TRBV2 with TRBJ2-3; maybe TRBD2 (6 bases). Trimming stripped 8 bases from V and 4 bases from J, with 19 bases between. CDR3 length equals 15 residues. Germline CDR1 is SNHLY and CDR2 is FYNNEI. In DNA, the CDR3 is TGTGCCAGCGCAGTGGACGGGAGAGTTGCAGATACGCAGTATTTT. This encodes CASAVDGRVADTQYF.

This chain connects TRBV19 to TRBJ2-2; 9 nucleotides line up with TRBD1. The V and J ends lost 4 bases and 5 bases, in that order; junction bases with no gene match: 8. The CDR3 spans 16 residues. Germline V gene data show CDR1 as LNHDA and CDR2 as SQIVND (reference sequence). The CDR3: CASSKDRGYETGELFF. Here the CDR3 DNA reads TGTGCCAGTAGTAAGGACAGGGGATATGAGACCGGGGAGCTGTTTTTT.

CDR3 coding DNA: TGCGCCAGCACCCAGACTAGCGGGAGGTACGAGCAGTACTTC. Amino acid sequence: CASTQTSGRYEQYF. This chain joins TRBV10-2 and TRBJ2-7, with TRBD2 identical over 13 bases. J was trimmed by 4 bases and V by 7 bases; bases with no gene match: 4. Germline-derived CDR1 and CDR2 are WSHSY and SAAADI. The CDR3 contains 14 residues.

V is TRBV6-5 and J is TRBJ1-2, with D maybe TRBD1 (5 bases). Trimming removed 2 bases at V and 3 bases at J, with 16 bases between. Germline V gene lookup returns CDR1 MNHEY and CDR2 SVGAGI. The CDR3 contains 16 residues. The CDR3 nucleotides are TGTGCCAGCAGTTACCTGGGACTCAGGAAGGACTATGGCTACACCTTC. Protein: CASSYLGLRKDYGYTF.

The chain joins TRBV11-2 to TRBJ1-2; a possible D gene is TRBD1 (5 bases). This CDR3 spans 16 amino acids. V was pared by 5 bases and J by 4 bases, with 20 bases between. Per the germline V gene, CDR1 is SGHAT and CDR2 is FQNNGV. CDR3 residues: CASSHLGGVAPYGYTF. The DNA of the CDR3 is TGTGCCAGCAGCCACCTGGGGGGGGTCGCGCCCTATGGCTACACCTTC.

V gene TRBV4-2 combines with J gene TRBJ2-1; 8 bases map to TRBD2. Germline V gives CDR1 LGHNA, CDR2 YNFKEQ. The CDR3 runs to 16 residues. V shed 0 bases, J shed 3 bases, and the junction held 4 bases outside the gene matches. CDR3 in amino acids: CASSQEKAGVYNEQFF. As DNA, the CDR3 is TGTGCCAGCAGCCAAGAGAAAGCGGGGGTCTACAATGAGCAGTTCTTC.

The V and J genes are TRBV5-6 and TRBJ1-3; 8 positions agree with TRBD1. Germline lookup yields CDR1 SGHDT and CDR2 YYEEEE. The CDR3 is 14 amino acids. Trimming removed 3 bases from V and 4 bases from J; junction bases left unmatched: 3. The CDR3 spells CASSWGTGGNTIYF. CDR3 in DNA: TGTGCCAGCAGCTGGGGGACAGGAGGAAACACCATATATTTT. Filled out from reference TRBV5-6 and TRBJ1-3, the complete variable domain reads DAGVTQSPTHLIKTRGQQVTLRCSPKSGHDTVSWYQQALGQGPQFIFQYYEEEERQRGNFPDRFSGHQFPNYSSELNVNALLLGDSALYLCASSWGTGGNTIYFGEGSWLTVV.

V gene TRBV9 combines with J gene TRBJ2-3, with 9 bases lining up with TRBD1. The length of the CDR3 is 16 residues. Germline V gene lookup returns CDR1 SGDLS and CDR2 YYNGEE. The V and J ends lost 4 bases and 2 bases, in that order; junction bases with no gene match: 8. In nucleotides, the CDR3 is TGTGCCAGCAGCTTTGGACAGGGGAGGCCCACAGATACGCAGTATTTT. Its protein product is CASSFGQGRPTDTQYF.

The V gene is TRBV30, the J gene TRBJ1-1; no firm D call. CDR1 GTSNPN and CDR2 SVGIG come from the germline V gene (reference sequence). This CDR3 spans 14 amino acids. Trimming took off 2 bases at V and 0 bases at J, with 10 bases between the two ends. In nucleotides, the CDR3 is TGTGCCTGGAGTAAAGTCAACATGAACACTGAAGCTTTCTTT. Residues: CAWSKVNMNTEAFF.

The V call is TRBV4-3, the J call TRBJ1-2, with D unclear. The CDR3 covers 14 residues. Trimming removed 4 bases from V and 3 bases from J, with 12 bases in between. The germline V gene encodes CDR1 LGHNA and CDR2 YSLEER. The CDR3 DNA reads as TGCGCCAGCAGCCCCTCGCCGGGTTACTATGGCTACACCTTC. Translation gives CASSPSPGYYGYTF.

The chain recombines TRBV10-3 with TRBJ2-3; 15 bases fit TRBD2. This CDR3 region has 15 residues. CDR1 ENHRY and CDR2 SYGVKD come from the germline V gene. With V trimmed by 7 bases and J by 7 bases, 6 bases remained unmatched. The CDR3 DNA reads TGTGCCATCACCCCGGGACTAGCGGGAGGAAATACGCAGTATTTT. Residues: CAITPGLAGGNTQYF.

The chain is built from TRBV2 and TRBJ2-5, with 11 nucleotides matching TRBD2. The junction had 6 bases not matched to a gene; V was cut back by 5 bases and J by 1 base. Per the germline V gene, CDR1 is SNHLY and CDR2 is FYNNEI. The CDR3 runs 16 residues. CDR3 residues: CASSYPGTSGQETQYF. The DNA for the CDR3 is TGTGCCAGCAGTTATCCCGGGACTAGCGGCCAAGAGACCCAGTACTTC.

The chain links TRBV5-1 to TRBJ2-2; 7 positions agree with TRBD2. CDR3 length equals 15 residues. Germline assignment: CDR1 SGHRS and CDR2 YFSETQ. The junction had 3 bases not matched to a gene; V was cut back by 4 bases and J by 0 bases. CDR3 coding DNA: TGCGCCAGCAGCGGCGGGGGAGCGAACACCGGGGAGCTGTTTTTT. This translates into CASSGGGANTGELFF.

The V call is TRBV7-9, the J call TRBJ1-3; D is ambiguous. Trimming removed 3 bases from V and 0 bases from J, with 9 bases in between. CDR3 size: 15 residues. Germline V lookup: CDR1 SEHNR, CDR2 FQNEAQ (reference sequence). The CDR3 coding sequence is TGTGCCAGCAGCTTCGGAGTACTCTCTGGAAACACCATATATTTT. Its translation is CASSFGVLSGNTIYF.